The 28 T cell receptor beta chains given below trace back to one sample, sequenced in a study of cytomegalovirus exposure and HLA in healthy donors. PCR was performed using 60 Vbeta and 13 Jbeta primers. Data came from immunoSEQ multiplex PCR; TCRdb stores just in-frame clones and leaves some out. The sample lists some 190,000 clones, 77% occurring once. The material sequenced was PBMCs. The receptors were gathered from a man between 18 and 35 years old in good health and CMV-seronegative.

This chain connects TRBV27 to TRBJ2-5; D is ambiguous. The germline CDR1 and CDR2 sequences are MNHEY and SMNVEV (reference sequence). Trimming removed 3 bases at V and 0 bases at J, with 11 bases between. The CDR3 has 15 residues. The CDR3 here is CASSLGPYYQETQYF. The CDR3 DNA reads as TGTGCCAGCAGTTTGGGCCCTTACTACCAAGAGACCCAGTACTTC.

This clone was seen once. The V and J genes are TRBV7-9 and TRBJ1-4; 8 bases line up with TRBD1. V dropped 5 bases and J dropped 7; count of bases not matched to a gene: 9. CDR3 length: 15 amino acids. CDR1 and CDR2 (germline): SEHNR, FQNEAQ (reference sequence). The CDR3 reads CASSNRTGFAEKLFF. As DNA, the CDR3 is TGTGCCAGCAGCAACCGGACAGGGTTCGCTGAAAAACTGTTTTTT.

The CDR3 bases are TGTGCCAGCAGCTTAGCTGGGGGACAGGGAGGATCCGGGGAGCTGTTTTTT. It encodes CASSLAGGQGGSGELFF. This chain uses TRBV11-2 with TRBJ2-2, with 9 bases that match TRBD1. Germline trimming cut 1 base from V and 6 bases from J; bases unmatched to any gene: 9. From germline, CDR1 is SGHAT and CDR2 FQNNGV. The CDR3 consists of 17 residues.

This chain uses TRBV18 with TRBJ2-5, with 8 positions matching TRBD2. CDR3 length equals 15 residues. V lost 3 bases and J lost 5; bases outside the gene matches: 8. From germline, CDR1 is KGHSH and CDR2 LQKENI. CDR3 nucleotides: TGTGCCAGCTCACCCGTAGCGGGAAGGGAGGAGACCCAGTACTTC. This sequence encodes CASSPVAGREETQYF.

This chain joins TRBV7-3 and TRBJ2-3; unclear D gene. CDR1 SGHTA and CDR2 FQGTGA come from the germline V gene. Trimming took 5 bases from V and 2 from J, leaving 8 bases between them. The CDR3 totals 13 residues. CDR3 DNA sequence: TGTGCCAGCAGCCCCCCCCACACAGATACGCAGTATTTT. It yields the protein CASSPPHTDTQYF.

The gene calls are TRBV20-1 and TRBJ2-7, with TRBD2 matching over 7 bases. CDR3 length equals 11 residues. Germline V gene sequence: CDR1 DFQATT, CDR2 SNEGSKA (reference sequence). Unmatched junction bases numbered 0, after V lost 5 bases and J lost 2 bases. This CDR3 reads CSAGTTYEQYF. CDR3 DNA sequence: TGCAGTGCTGGGACTACCTACGAGCAGTACTTC.

In DNA form, the CDR3 reads TGTGCCAGCAGCCTCGGCACAAGGGGGCTAGACTATGGCTACACCTTC. Translated, it gives CASSLGTRGLDYGYTF. The rearrangement links TRBV7-6 to TRBJ1-2; TRBD1 matches 7 bases. Trimming cost V 5 bases and J 3 bases; bases outside gene matches: 12. CDR1 and CDR2 from the germline V gene are SGHVS and FNYEAQ. The CDR3 extends over 16 amino acids.

This clone has only one observation. The CDR3 sequence: CAWSPYSGYSNQPQHF. The CDR3 DNA reads as TGTGCCTGGAGTCCATACAGTGGGTATTCCAATCAGCCCCAGCATTTT. The chain has TRBV30 and TRBJ1-5; D is ambiguous. CDR3 size: 16 residues. The V gene's germline CDR1 is GTSNPN and CDR2 SVGIG (reference sequence). Trimming removed 2 bases at V and 3 bases at J, with 17 bases between.

The chain has TRBV21-1 and TRBJ2-1; no DNA check was done on the table's D call, TRBD2. TRBV21-1 is a pseudogene. The CDR3 contains 13 residues. The CDR3 region has the DNA TGTGCCAGCATACTGGCGGGGAACCATGAGCAGTTCTTC. Residues: CASILAGNHEQFF.

The V call is TRBV18, the J call TRBJ2-5; D is possibly TRBD2 (5 bases). Germline V gene data show CDR1 as KGHSH and CDR2 as LQKENI. The V end lost 2 bases, the J end lost 5 bases, and 15 bases lay between the germline ends. The CDR3 contains 15 residues. CDR3 coding DNA: TGTGCCAGCTCACCAACCGGGATTCGAGGGGAGACCCAGTACTTC. Translated, it gives CASSPTGIRGETQYF. Supplemented by reference TRBV18 and TRBJ2-5, the full variable domain reads NAGVMQNPRHLVRRRGQEARLRCSPMKGHSHVYWYRQLPEEGLKFMVYLQKENIIDESGMPKERFSAEFPKEGPSILRIQQVVRGDSAAYFCASSPTGIRGETQYFGPGTRLLVL.

This chain connects TRBV29-1 to TRBJ2-5; 8 bases agree with TRBD1. V lost 5 bases, J lost 5 bases, and 10 bases stayed unmatched. CDR1 is SQVTM, CDR2 ANQGSEA, per germline. This CDR3 region has 14 residues. The CDR3 DNA sequence: TGCAGCGTTCTTCTCAGGGGGCGGGTGGAGACCCAGTACTTC. This sequence encodes CSVLLRGRVETQYF.

The chain uses TRBV5-8 and TRBJ1-3; no definite D call. The ends were cut back, 4 bases at V and 3 bases at J, with 8 bases in the middle. Germline V lookup: CDR1 SGHTS, CDR2 YDEGEE. This CDR3 spans 13 amino acids. The CDR3 DNA is TGTGCCAGCAGCCCCGCAGTTGGAAACACCATATATTTT. It translates to CASSPAVGNTIYF.

This clone occurred once. The chain employs TRBV30 and TRBJ1-3; 7 bases agree with TRBD1. CDR3 length equals 15 residues. V was clipped by 3 bases and J by 0 bases; unmatched bases: 5. CDR1 and CDR2 (germline): GTSNPN, SVGIG (reference sequence). In DNA form, the CDR3 reads TGTGCCTGGAGCGGACAGGCGATCTCTGGAAACACCATATATTTT. This codes for CAWSGQAISGNTIYF. The variable domain in full, with the rest retrieved from reference TRBV30 and TRBJ1-3, is SQTIHQWPATLVQPVGSPLSLECTVEGTSNPNLYWYRQAAGRGLQLLFYSVGIGQISSEVPQNLSASRPQDRQFILSSKKLLLSDSGFYLCAWSGQAISGNTIYFGEGSWLTVV.

This chain links TRBV7-2 with TRBJ1-2; D is unclear. Germline lookup yields CDR1 SGHTA and CDR2 FQGNSA. CDR3 length: 13 residues. The ends were cut back, 2 bases at V and 5 bases at J, with 9 bases in the middle. The CDR3 sequence is CASSLPLLYGYTF. The CDR3 DNA is TGTGCCAGCAGCTTACCCCTCCTTTATGGCTACACCTTC.

V gene TRBV11-3 combines with J gene TRBJ2-7; possibly TRBD1 for D (6 bases). V shed 5 bases and J shed 0 bases, with 20 bases lying between them. The CDR3 sequence is 17 residues long. Germline CDR1 SGHNT, CDR2 YENEEA. As DNA, the CDR3 is TGTGCCAGCAGCAACCCTACAGGGAAGGGGAGCTCCTACGAGCAGTACTTC. It translates to CASSNPTGKGSSYEQYF.

This CDR3 is CASSFADRGWDGYTF. The CDR3 DNA is TGTGCCAGCAGTTTCGCAGACAGGGGGTGGGATGGCTACACCTTC. The V call is TRBV2, the J call TRBJ1-2; 9 bases are a match to TRBD1. The CDR3 is made up of 15 amino acids. The V segment lost 5 bases and the J segment 6 bases; nucleotides outside the gene matches: 10. The germline V gene has CDR1 SNHLY and CDR2 FYNNEI.

The chain combines TRBV5-3 with TRBJ1-4, with 9 nucleotides matching TRBD1. TRBV5-3 belongs to the ORF category, with a function that is uncertain. This CDR3 contains 16 residues. V lost 2 bases and J lost 7; bases outside the gene matches: 9. The CDR3, as DNA: TGTGCCAGAAGCTTCCCCTGGACAGGGGATGTTGAAAAACTGTTTTTT. This sequence encodes CARSFPWTGDVEKLFF.

This chain links TRBV11-2 with TRBJ1-1, with 9 positions matching TRBD1. The CDR3 has 13 amino acids. V lost 5 bases and J lost 12; bases outside the gene matches: 10. Germline CDR1 and CDR2: SGHAT and FQNNGV. CDR3 sequence: CASSNGQGSATFF. The CDR3 DNA is TGTGCCAGCAGCAACGGACAGGGGAGCGCGACTTTCTTT.

This clone was seen just once. The V call is TRBV2, the J call TRBJ2-7; D call uncertain. Germline V gene sequence: CDR1 SNHLY, CDR2 FYNNEI. This CDR3 has 12 amino acids. Trimming removed 7 bases from V and 2 bases from J, with 9 bases in between. CDR3 sequence (DNA): TGTGCCAGCAAGGCCGACACCTACGAGCAGTACTTC. Residues: CASKADTYEQYF. The complete variable domain, with remaining parts taken from reference TRBV2 and TRBJ2-7, reads EPEVTQTPSHQVTQMGQEVILRCVPISNHLYFYWYRQILGQKVEFLVSFYNNEISEKSEIFDDQFSVERPDGSNFTLKIRSTKLEDSAMYFCASKADTYEQYFGPGTRLTVT.

The J gene is TRBJ2-7, the V gene TRBV6-5, with 9 positions matching TRBD2. The CDR3 spans 15 residues. Trimming cost V 0 bases and J 3 bases; bases outside gene matches: 3. Germline CDR1 MNHEY, CDR2 SVGAGI. The CDR3 DNA sequence: TGTGCCAGCAGTTACTCAGGGACTAGCAGCTACGAGCAGTACTTC. Amino acids: CASSYSGTSSYEQYF.

This clone turned up a few times. DNA for the CDR3: TGTGCCAGCAGCTTGAGTGGGAGCTCCTACAATGAGCAGTTCTTC. This gives the protein CASSLSGSSYNEQFF. The chain has TRBV5-6 and TRBJ2-1, with a possible D match to TRBD2 (5 bases). Germline V lookup: CDR1 SGHDT, CDR2 YYEEEE. Trimming shortened V by 1 base and J by 0 bases, and 8 bases separated the two germline ends. The CDR3 consists of 15 residues.

The chain carries TRBV28 and TRBJ2-3; 11 positions agree with TRBD2. V shed 4 bases, J shed 3 bases, and the junction held 6 bases outside the gene matches. The CDR3 is made up of 16 amino acids. CDR1 and CDR2 (germline): MDHEN, SYDVKM. DNA of the CDR3: TGTGCCAGCAGTTCCCTAGCGGGAGGTAGAACAGATACGCAGTATTTT. As protein: CASSSLAGGRTDTQYF.

This sequence joins TRBV2 and TRBJ2-1; 8 nucleotides agree with TRBD2. Germline V gives CDR1 SNHLY, CDR2 FYNNEI. The CDR3 covers 15 residues. The V and J ends lost 3 bases and 3 bases, in that order; junction bases with no gene match: 4. CDR3 in DNA: TGTGCCAGCAGTGATGGCGGGGGGATCTACAATGAGCAGTTCTTC. Translating it yields CASSDGGGIYNEQFF.

The rearrangement uses TRBV5-6 and TRBJ2-2; TRBD2 matches 10 bases. With V trimmed by 2 bases and J by 7 bases, 5 bases remained unmatched. The germline CDR1 and CDR2 sequences are SGHDT and YYEEEE. The CDR3 consists of 15 residues. The CDR3 protein is CASSFLAGAHGELFF. The CDR3 nucleotides are TGTGCCAGCAGCTTTCTAGCGGGAGCGCACGGGGAGCTGTTTTTT.

This clone was detected only a few times. The chain employs TRBV4-1 and TRBJ1-2; 7 positions agree with TRBD1. The V and J ends lost 0 bases and 3 bases, in that order; junction bases with no gene match: 7. From germline, CDR1 is MGHRA and CDR2 YSYEKL. The CDR3 spans 16 residues. The CDR3 reads CASSQDIKGGDYGYTF. The CDR3 nucleotides are TGCGCCAGCAGCCAAGATATCAAAGGGGGCGACTATGGCTACACCTTC.

The V call is TRBV5-5, the J call TRBJ2-7; the match to TRBD2 covers 10 bases. From germline, CDR1 is SGHKS and CDR2 YYEKEE (reference sequence). The CDR3 sequence is 19 residues long. V was clipped by 2 bases and J by 2 bases; unmatched bases: 16. The CDR3 sequence: CASSFRASGSITATYEQYF. The DNA of the CDR3 is TGTGCCAGCAGCTTTCGGGCTAGCGGGAGCATCACTGCGACCTACGAGCAGTACTTC.

This chain connects TRBV6-6 to TRBJ1-1; D gene uncertain. Germline CDR1 and CDR2: MNHNY and SVGAGI (reference sequence). The CDR3 is 16 amino acids. Trimming took 0 bases from V and 3 from J, leaving 14 bases between them. The CDR3 DNA sequence: TGTGCCAGCAGTTACTCCCCGGGTACGGTGGACACTGAAGCTTTCTTT. Its translation is CASSYSPGTVDTEAFF.

The chain is built from TRBV7-9 and TRBJ2-3, with 11 bases fitting TRBD2. Germline CDR1 and CDR2: SEHNR and FQNEAQ (reference sequence). This CDR3 contains 19 residues. With V trimmed by 1 base and J by 4 bases, 13 bases remained unmatched. For the CDR3, the DNA is TGTGCCAGCAGCTTAGTGTACCGCGAGACTAGCGGGGTCGCAGATACGCAGTATTTT. This translates into CASSLVYRETSGVADTQYF.